Shown below are 8 T cell receptor beta chains from a single sample sequenced in a study of PD-1 blockade in classical Hodgkin lymphoma. Measured with immunoSEQ multiplex PCR; TCRdb has only the in-frame clones, and not every one. The sample shows 100,000 or so clones, approximately 94% of them seen only once. Time point given: cycle 4 day 1 (C4D1), after more than five weeks of nivolumab. Each patient relapsed following autologous stem cell transplantation, and prior brentuximab vedotin exposure differed. Material: peripheral blood mononuclear cells (PBMCs), obtained before the fourth cycle of nivolumab. These receptors originate from a human donor with classical Hodgkin lymphoma.

The chain couples TRBV19 to TRBJ1-2, with D perhaps matching TRBD1 (6 bases). V was pared by 3 bases and J by 3 bases, with 14 bases between. Germline loops: CDR1 LNHDA, CDR2 SQIVND (reference sequence). The CDR3 is 15 amino acids. CDR3 nucleotides: TGTGCCAGTAGTATGAATAAGGGGGAGGACTATGGCTACACCTTC. Translating gives CASSMNKGEDYGYTF.

V gene TRBV5-5 combines with J gene TRBJ2-7; maybe TRBD1 (6 bases). CDR1 is SGHKS, CDR2 YYEKEE, per germline (reference sequence). The CDR3 has 19 residues. Trimming took off 0 bases at V and 1 base at J, with 23 bases between the two ends. This chain's CDR3 is CASSLAWGQGVAASYEQYF. The CDR3 DNA reads TGTGCCAGCAGCTTGGCCTGGGGGCAAGGCGTAGCTGCATCCTACGAGCAGTACTTC.

The V gene is TRBV28, the J gene TRBJ2-3, with 11 bases identical to TRBD2. CDR1 and CDR2 from the germline V gene are MDHEN and SYDVKM. The CDR3 is 19 amino acids. J lost 1 base, V lost 5 bases, and 14 bases had no gene match. The CDR3 sequence: CASSNLPVSGRAGTDTQYF. The DNA for the CDR3 is TGTGCCAGCAGTAATCTCCCAGTTAGCGGGAGGGCCGGCACAGATACGCAGTATTTT.

V usage is TRBV27 and J usage is TRBJ2-5; the D call may be TRBD1 or TRBD2 (5 bases each). CDR3 size: 12 residues. The germline CDR1 and CDR2 sequences are MNHEY and SMNVEV (reference sequence). Trimming pared 2 bases from V and 7 bases from J, leaving 8 bases between. CDR3 sequence (DNA): TGTGCCAGCAGTTTAGGGACCGGGACCCAGTACTTC. Translation: CASSLGTGTQYF.

CDR3: CASSFIPGPPNEKLFF. The CDR3 DNA reads as TGTGCCAGCAGTTTTATACCGGGACCGCCTAATGAAAAACTGTTTTTT. This chain links TRBV27 with TRBJ1-4; TRBD1 is a possible D gene (5 bases). The CDR3 is made up of 16 amino acids. The V gene lost 3 bases and the J gene lost 3 bases, with 14 bases spanning the gap. The V gene's germline CDR1 is MNHEY and CDR2 SMNVEV (reference sequence).

This clone was counted once. V is TRBV29-1 and J is TRBJ2-7, with a possible D match to TRBD2 (6 bases). Germline-derived CDR1 and CDR2 are SQVTM and ANQGSEA. The CDR3 length is 14 residues. Trimming removed 5 bases at V and 6 bases at J, with 20 bases between. DNA for the CDR3: TGCAGCGTTAACCCCGCCGGCGGGAATACCGAGCAGTACTTC. This gives the protein CSVNPAGGNTEQYF.

The genes are TRBV4-1 and TRBJ2-3; TRBD1 agrees at 8 bases. This CDR3 contains 17 residues. With 3 bases clipped from V and 2 bases from J, the junction kept 10 bases outside the gene matches. The germline V gene has CDR1 MGHRA and CDR2 YSYEKL. Here the CDR3 reads CASSQIPGQASTDTQYF. The CDR3 DNA is TGCGCCAGCAGCCAGATCCCGGGACAGGCGTCCACAGATACGCAGTATTTT.

This clone was observed once. This chain links TRBV6-6 with TRBJ2-7; 7 nucleotides line up with TRBD2. The CDR3 totals 14 residues. From germline, CDR1 is MNHNY and CDR2 SVGAGI (reference sequence). Trimming took 5 bases from V and 6 from J; bases not matched to a gene: 10. CDR3 in amino acids: CASSLSRTSSEQYF. The CDR3, as DNA: TGTGCCAGCAGTCTAAGCCGGACTAGTTCCGAGCAGTACTTC.